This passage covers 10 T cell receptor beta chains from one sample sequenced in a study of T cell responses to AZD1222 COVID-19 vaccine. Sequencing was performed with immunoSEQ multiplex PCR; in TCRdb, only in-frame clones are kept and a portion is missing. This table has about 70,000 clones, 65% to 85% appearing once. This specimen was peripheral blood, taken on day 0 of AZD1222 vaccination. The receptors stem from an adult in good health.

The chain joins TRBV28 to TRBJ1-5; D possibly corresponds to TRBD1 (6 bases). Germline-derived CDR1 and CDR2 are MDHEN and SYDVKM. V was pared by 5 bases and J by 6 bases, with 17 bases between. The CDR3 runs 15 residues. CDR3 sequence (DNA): TGTGCCAGCAGTGGACCGGGGGGCGGGGGTCAGCCCCAGCATTTT. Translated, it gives CASSGPGGGGQPQHF.

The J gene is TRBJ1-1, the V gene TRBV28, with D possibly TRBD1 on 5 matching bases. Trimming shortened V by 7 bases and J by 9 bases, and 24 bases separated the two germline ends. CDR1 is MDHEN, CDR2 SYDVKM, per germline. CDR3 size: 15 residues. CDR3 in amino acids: CASILDGPGGVKAFF. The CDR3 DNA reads TGTGCCAGCATCCTTGATGGGCCCGGAGGGGTGAAAGCTTTCTTT.

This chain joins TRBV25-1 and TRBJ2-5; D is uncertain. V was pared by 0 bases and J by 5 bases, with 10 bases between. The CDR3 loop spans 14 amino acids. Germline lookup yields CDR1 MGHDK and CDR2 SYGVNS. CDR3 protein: CASSEYPGWETQYF. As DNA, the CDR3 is TGTGCCAGCAGTGAATATCCCGGGTGGGAGACCCAGTACTTC. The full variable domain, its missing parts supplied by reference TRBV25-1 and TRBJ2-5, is EADIYQTPRYLVIGTGKKITLECSQTMGHDKMYWYQQDPGMELHLIHYSYGVNSTEKGDLSSESTVSRIRTEHFPLTLESARPSHTSQYLCASSEYPGWETQYFGPGTRLLVL.

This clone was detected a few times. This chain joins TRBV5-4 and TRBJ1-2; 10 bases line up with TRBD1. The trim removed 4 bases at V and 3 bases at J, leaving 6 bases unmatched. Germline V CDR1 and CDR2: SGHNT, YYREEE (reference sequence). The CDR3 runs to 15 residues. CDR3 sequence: CASSPGTGVDYGYTF. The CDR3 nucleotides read TGTGCCAGCAGCCCCGGGACAGGGGTCGACTATGGCTACACCTTC.

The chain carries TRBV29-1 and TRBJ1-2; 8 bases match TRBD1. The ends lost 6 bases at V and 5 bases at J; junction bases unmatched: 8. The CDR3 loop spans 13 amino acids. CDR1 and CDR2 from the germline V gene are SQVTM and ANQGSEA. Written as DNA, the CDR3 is TGCAGCGTCTTAGACAGGGGCTCATATGGCTACACCTTC. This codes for CSVLDRGSYGYTF.

The CDR3 DNA reads TGTGCCAGCAGTTACCCCTACCGTCAGGGGGGGAGCACAGATACGCAGTATTTT. It translates to CASSYPYRQGGSTDTQYF. The chain joins TRBV6-2 or TRBV6-3 to TRBJ2-3; D assignment may be TRBD1 or TRBD2 (7 bases each). From germline, CDR1 is MNHEY and CDR2 SVGEGT. The CDR3 consists of 18 residues. V lost 2 bases, J lost 0 bases, and 18 bases lay in between.

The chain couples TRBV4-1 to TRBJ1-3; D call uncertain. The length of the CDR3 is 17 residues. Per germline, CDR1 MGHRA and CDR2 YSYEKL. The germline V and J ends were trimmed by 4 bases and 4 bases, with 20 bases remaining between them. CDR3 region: CASSPLGSLGLGNTIYF. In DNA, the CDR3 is TGCGCCAGCAGCCCCCTCGGCTCTCTCGGTTTAGGAAACACCATATATTTT.

The CDR3 DNA sequence: TGTGCCAGCCCGGGGCAAACCAAAAACATTCAGTACTTC. The encoded protein is CASPGQTKNIQYF. This chain uses TRBV21-1 with TRBJ2-4. TRBV21-1 is marked as a pseudogene. The CDR3 runs 13 residues.

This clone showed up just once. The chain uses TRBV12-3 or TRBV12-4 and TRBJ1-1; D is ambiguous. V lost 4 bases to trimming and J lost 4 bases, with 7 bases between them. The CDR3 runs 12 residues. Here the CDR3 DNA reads TGTGCCAGCAGTTGGGGTGGCACTGAAGCTTTCTTT. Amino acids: CASSWGGTEAFF.

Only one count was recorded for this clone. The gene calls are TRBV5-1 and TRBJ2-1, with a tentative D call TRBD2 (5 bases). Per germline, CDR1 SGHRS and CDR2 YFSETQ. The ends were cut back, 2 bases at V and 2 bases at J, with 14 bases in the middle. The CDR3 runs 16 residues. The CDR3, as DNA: TGCGCCAGCAGCTTAAATCTAGCCGAGACCTACAATGAGCAGTTCTTC. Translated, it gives CASSLNLAETYNEQFF.